The T cell receptor beta chain under discussion was sequenced for a study of Ad26.COV2.S vaccination and SARS-CoV-2 variants. Some clones are missing from TCRdb's copy, which holds only in-frame ones; the method was immunoSEQ multiplex PCR. The sample carries about 39,000 clones, 65% to 90% recorded once. The CDR3 is 14 amino acids. In germline, CDR1 is WSHSY, CDR2 SAAADI. J was trimmed by 5 bases and V by 4 bases; bases with no gene match: 1. The clonotype comes from a human donor who had recovered from COVID-19. The sample in question was peripheral blood, obtained after recovery from COVID-19. The chain couples TRBV10-2 to TRBJ1-6; 8 nucleotides match TRBD1. For the CDR3, the DNA is TGCGCCAGCAGTGCACAGGGGGATAATTCACCCCTCCACTTT. The encoded protein is CASSAQGDNSPLHF.